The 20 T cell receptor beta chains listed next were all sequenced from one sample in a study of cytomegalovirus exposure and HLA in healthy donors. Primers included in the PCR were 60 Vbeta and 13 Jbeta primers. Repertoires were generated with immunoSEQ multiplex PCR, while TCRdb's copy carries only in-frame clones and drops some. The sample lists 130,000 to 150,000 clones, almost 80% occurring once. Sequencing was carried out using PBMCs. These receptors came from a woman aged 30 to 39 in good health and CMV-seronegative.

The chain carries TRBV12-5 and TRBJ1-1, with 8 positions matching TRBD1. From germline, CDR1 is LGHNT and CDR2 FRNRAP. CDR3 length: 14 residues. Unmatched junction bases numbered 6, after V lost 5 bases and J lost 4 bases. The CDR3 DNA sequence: TGTGCTAGTGGTGGACAGGGTCTGAGCACTGAAGCTTTCTTT. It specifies CASGGQGLSTEAFF.

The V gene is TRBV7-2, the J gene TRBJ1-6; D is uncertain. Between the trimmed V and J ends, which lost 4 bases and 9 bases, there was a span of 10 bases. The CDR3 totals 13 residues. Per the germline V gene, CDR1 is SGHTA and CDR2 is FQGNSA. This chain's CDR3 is CASSSVGSSPLHF. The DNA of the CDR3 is TGTGCCAGCAGCTCAGTTGGGAGTTCACCCCTCCACTTT.

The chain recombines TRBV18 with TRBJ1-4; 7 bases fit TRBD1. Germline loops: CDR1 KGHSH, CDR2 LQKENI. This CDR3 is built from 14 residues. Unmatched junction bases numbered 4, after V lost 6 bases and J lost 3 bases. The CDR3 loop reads CASSRQGANEKLFF. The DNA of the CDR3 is TGTGCCAGCTCCCGACAGGGAGCTAATGAAAAACTGTTTTTT.

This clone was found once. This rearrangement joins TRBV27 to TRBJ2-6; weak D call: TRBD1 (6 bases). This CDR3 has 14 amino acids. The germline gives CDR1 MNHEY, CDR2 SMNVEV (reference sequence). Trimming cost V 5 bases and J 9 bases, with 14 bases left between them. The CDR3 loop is CASSNYGQLNVLTF. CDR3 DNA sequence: TGTGCCAGCAGTAACTATGGACAGCTCAACGTCCTGACTTTC.

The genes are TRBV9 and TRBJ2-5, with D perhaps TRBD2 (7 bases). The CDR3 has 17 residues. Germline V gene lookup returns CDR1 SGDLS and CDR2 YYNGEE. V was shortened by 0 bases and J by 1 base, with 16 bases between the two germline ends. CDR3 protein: CASSVGRGRGTQETQYF. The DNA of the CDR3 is TGTGCCAGCAGCGTAGGCCGGGGGCGGGGGACCCAAGAGACCCAGTACTTC.

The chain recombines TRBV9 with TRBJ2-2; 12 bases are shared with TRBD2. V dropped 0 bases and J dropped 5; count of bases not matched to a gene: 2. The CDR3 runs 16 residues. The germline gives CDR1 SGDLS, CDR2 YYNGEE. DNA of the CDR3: TGTGCCAGCAGCGTAGGGCTAGCGGGGGGGACCGGGGAGCTGTTTTTT. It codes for CASSVGLAGGTGELFF.

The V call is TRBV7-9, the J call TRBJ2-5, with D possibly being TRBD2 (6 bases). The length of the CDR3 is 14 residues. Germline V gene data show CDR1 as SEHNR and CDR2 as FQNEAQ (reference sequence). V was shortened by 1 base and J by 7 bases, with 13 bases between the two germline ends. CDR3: CASSLEGLPGTQYF. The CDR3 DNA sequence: TGTGCCAGCAGCTTAGAAGGACTACCGGGGACCCAGTACTTC.

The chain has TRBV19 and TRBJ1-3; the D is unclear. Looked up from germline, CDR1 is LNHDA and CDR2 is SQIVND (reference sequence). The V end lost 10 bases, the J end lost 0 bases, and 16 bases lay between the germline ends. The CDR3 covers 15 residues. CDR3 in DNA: TGTGCCACAGTTGGGCAAAGAAGCTCTGGAAACACCATATATTTT. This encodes CATVGQRSSGNTIYF.

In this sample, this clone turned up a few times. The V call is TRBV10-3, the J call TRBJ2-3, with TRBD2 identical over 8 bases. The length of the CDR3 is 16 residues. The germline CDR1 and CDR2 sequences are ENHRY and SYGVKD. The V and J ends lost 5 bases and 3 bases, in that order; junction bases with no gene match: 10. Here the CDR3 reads CAISPGGQGRTDTQYF. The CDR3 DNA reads TGTGCCATCAGTCCGGGAGGGCAGGGGAGGACAGATACGCAGTATTTT.

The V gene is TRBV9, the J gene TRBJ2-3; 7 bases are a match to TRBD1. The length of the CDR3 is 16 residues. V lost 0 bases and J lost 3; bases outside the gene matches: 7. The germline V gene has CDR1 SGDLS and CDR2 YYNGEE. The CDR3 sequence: CASSVETGEWTDTQYF. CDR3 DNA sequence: TGTGCCAGCAGCGTAGAAACAGGGGAATGGACAGATACGCAGTATTTT.

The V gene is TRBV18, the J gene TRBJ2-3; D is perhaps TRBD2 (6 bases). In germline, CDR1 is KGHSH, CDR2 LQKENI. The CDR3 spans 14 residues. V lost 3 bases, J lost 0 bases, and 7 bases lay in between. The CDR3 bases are TGTGCCAGCTCACCTGGGGGGAGCACAGATACGCAGTATTTT. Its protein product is CASSPGGSTDTQYF.

The CDR3 here is CASSRGQGRTSGNTIYF. Written as DNA, the CDR3 is TGTGCCAGCAGCAGGGGACAGGGGAGAACCTCTGGAAACACCATATATTTT. The rearrangement joins TRBV9 to TRBJ1-3; 10 nucleotides match TRBD1. Germline lookup yields CDR1 SGDLS and CDR2 YYNGEE. The junction had 7 bases not matched to a gene; V was cut back by 4 bases and J by 0 bases. This CDR3 is built from 17 residues.

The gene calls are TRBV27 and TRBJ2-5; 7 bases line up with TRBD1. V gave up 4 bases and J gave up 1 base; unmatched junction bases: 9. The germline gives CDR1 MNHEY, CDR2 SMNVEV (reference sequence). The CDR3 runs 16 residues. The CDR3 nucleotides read TGTGCCAGCAGTTCGGGGAGACAGGGCCCCCAAGAGACCCAGTACTTC. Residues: CASSSGRQGPQETQYF.

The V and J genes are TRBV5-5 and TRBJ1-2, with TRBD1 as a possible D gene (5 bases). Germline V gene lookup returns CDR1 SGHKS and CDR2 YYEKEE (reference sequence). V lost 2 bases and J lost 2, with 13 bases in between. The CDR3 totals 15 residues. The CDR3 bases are TGTGCCAGCAGCTTTTTTGACGCAGGGAACTATGGCTACACCTTC. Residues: CASSFFDAGNYGYTF.

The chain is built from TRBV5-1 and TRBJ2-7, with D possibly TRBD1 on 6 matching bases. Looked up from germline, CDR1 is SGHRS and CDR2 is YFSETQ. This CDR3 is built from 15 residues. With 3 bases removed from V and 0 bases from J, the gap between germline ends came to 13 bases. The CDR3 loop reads CASSWAGQSSYEQYF. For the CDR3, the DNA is TGCGCCAGCAGCTGGGCAGGACAGAGCTCCTACGAGCAGTACTTC.

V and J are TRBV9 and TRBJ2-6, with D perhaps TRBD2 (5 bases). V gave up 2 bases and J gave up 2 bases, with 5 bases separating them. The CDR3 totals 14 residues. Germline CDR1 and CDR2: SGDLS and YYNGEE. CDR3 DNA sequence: TGTGCCAGCAGCGTGGAGGCTGGGGCCAACGTCCTGACTTTC. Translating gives CASSVEAGANVLTF. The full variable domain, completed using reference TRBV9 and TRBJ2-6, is DSGVTQTPKHLITATGQRVTLRCSPRSGDLSVYWYQQSLDQGLQFLIQYYNGEERAKGNILERFSAQQFPDLHSELNLSSLELGDSALYFCASSVEAGANVLTFGAGSRLTVL.

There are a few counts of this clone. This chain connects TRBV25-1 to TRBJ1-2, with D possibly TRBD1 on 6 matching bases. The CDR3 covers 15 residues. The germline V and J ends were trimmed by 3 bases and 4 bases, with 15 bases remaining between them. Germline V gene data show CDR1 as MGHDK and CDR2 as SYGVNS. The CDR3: CASSETGRLGYGYTF. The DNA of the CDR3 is TGTGCCAGCAGTGAGACAGGCCGTCTGGGCTATGGCTACACCTTC.

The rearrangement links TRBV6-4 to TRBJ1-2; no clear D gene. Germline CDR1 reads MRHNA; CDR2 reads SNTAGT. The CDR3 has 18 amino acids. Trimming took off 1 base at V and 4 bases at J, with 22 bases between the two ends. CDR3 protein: CASSDLKSPRLKFYGYTF. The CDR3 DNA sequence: TGTGCCAGCAGTGACTTGAAGTCGCCTAGGTTAAAATTCTATGGCTACACCTTC.

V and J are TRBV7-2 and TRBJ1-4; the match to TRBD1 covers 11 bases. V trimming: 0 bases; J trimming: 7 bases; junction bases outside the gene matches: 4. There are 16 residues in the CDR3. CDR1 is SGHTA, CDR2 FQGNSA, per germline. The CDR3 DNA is TGTGCCAGCAGCTTAGCCCCTGGGACAGGGGGTGAAAAACTGTTTTTT. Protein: CASSLAPGTGGEKLFF.

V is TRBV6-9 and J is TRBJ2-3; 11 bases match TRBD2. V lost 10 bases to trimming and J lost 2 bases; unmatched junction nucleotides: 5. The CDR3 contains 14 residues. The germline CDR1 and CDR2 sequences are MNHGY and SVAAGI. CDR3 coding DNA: TGTGCCAAACTAGCGGGGGACCTCACAGATACGCAGTATTTT. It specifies CAKLAGDLTDTQYF.